These 27 T cell receptor beta chains were all obtained from the same sample, sequenced in a study of technical replicates of blood from several donors. Only in-frame clones appear in the TCRdb table, and some are missing; sequencing was by immunoSEQ multiplex PCR. The repertoire includes some 31,000 clones, around nine tenths of them detected once, and approximately 4.5% sits in the top ten. What was sequenced was PBMCs. The receptors were sampled from a human donor in good health. Some clones in this sample may be carry-over from other donors' samples.

In its sample, this clone was seen a few times. V gene TRBV5-6 combines with J gene TRBJ1-2; D may be TRBD1 (5 bases). CDR1 and CDR2 (germline): SGHDT, YYEEEE. The CDR3 loop spans 16 amino acids. Trimming removed 0 bases at V and 4 bases at J, with 16 bases between. This CDR3 is CASSLVEGARSYGYTF. CDR3 nucleotides: TGTGCCAGCAGCTTGGTAGAAGGGGCCCGCTCCTATGGCTACACCTTC.

V and J are TRBV4-2 and TRBJ2-7, with TRBD2 matching over 7 bases. The germline gives CDR1 LGHNA, CDR2 YNFKEQ. This CDR3 is 15 amino acids long. V lost 0 bases and J lost 3; bases outside the gene matches: 5. In DNA, the CDR3 is TGTGCCAGCAGCCAAGATTCGGCTAGCGGCTACGAGCAGTACTTC. It translates to CASSQDSASGYEQYF.

The V gene is TRBV2, the J gene TRBJ2-7, with 7 bases identical to TRBD1. Germline trimming cut 7 bases from V and 4 bases from J; bases unmatched to any gene: 7. Germline CDR1 reads SNHLY; CDR2 reads FYNNEI. The CDR3 totals 13 residues. In nucleotides, the CDR3 is TGTGCCAGCAAGAGGGGGCATTTATACGAGCAGTACTTC. Translated, it gives CASKRGHLYEQYF.

J is TRBJ1-4 and V is TRBV10-3; D uncertain. Germline CDR1 ENHRY, CDR2 SYGVKD. The CDR3 runs to 12 residues. The V gene lost 5 bases and the J gene lost 4 bases, with 5 bases spanning the gap. CDR3 DNA: TGTGCCATCAGTTCTTTTAATGAAAAACTGTTTTTT. Protein sequence: CAISSFNEKLFF.

The CDR3 nucleotides read TGTGCCAGCAGCGGGGGGTCAACAGATACGCAGTATTTT. Translation gives CASSGGSTDTQYF. The chain is built from TRBV6-4 and TRBJ2-3; 7 bases are shared with TRBD2. The CDR3 has 13 amino acids. Germline values: CDR1 MRHNA, CDR2 SNTAGT. J lost 3 bases, V lost 6 bases, and 3 bases had no gene match.

The rearrangement links TRBV7-2 to TRBJ1-5; a weak D match, TRBD1 (5 bases). The germline V and J ends were trimmed by 1 base and 7 bases, with 5 bases remaining between them. CDR3 length: 12 amino acids. The germline V gene encodes CDR1 SGHTA and CDR2 FQGNSA. The CDR3 DNA reads as TGTGCCAGCAGCTTAGAGGGGCAGCCCCAGCATTTT. This gives the protein CASSLEGQPQHF.

The chain couples TRBV27 to TRBJ2-5; TRBD2 matches 8 bases. The V and J ends lost 5 bases and 5 bases, in that order; junction bases with no gene match: 4. Germline V gives CDR1 MNHEY, CDR2 SMNVEV (reference sequence). This CDR3 spans 13 amino acids. CDR3: CASSLREGETQYF. CDR3 sequence (DNA): TGTGCCAGCAGTCTTCGGGAGGGGGAGACCCAGTACTTC.

This chain joins TRBV19 and TRBJ1-4; possible D gene TRBD1, 5 bases. Germline V gene sequence: CDR1 LNHDA, CDR2 SQIVND (reference sequence). Trimming removed 5 bases from V and 5 bases from J, with 12 bases in between. This CDR3 is 14 amino acids long. The CDR3 DNA follows: TGTGCCAGTAGTCCTCGGCAGGGAAATGAAAAACTGTTTTTT. This sequence encodes CASSPRQGNEKLFF. The full variable domain, with the rest looked up from reference TRBV19 and TRBJ1-4, is DGGITQSPKYLFRKEGQNVTLSCEQNLNHDAMYWYRQDPGQGLRLIYYSQIVNDFQKGDIAEGYSVSREKKESFPLTVTSAQKNPTAFYLCASSPRQGNEKLFFGSGTQLSVL.

This chain connects TRBV2 to TRBJ2-7, with a tentative D call TRBD1 (6 bases). Germline loops: CDR1 SNHLY, CDR2 FYNNEI. The CDR3 consists of 16 residues. With 7 bases removed from V and 2 bases from J, the gap between germline ends came to 21 bases. CDR3 loop: CASTQARGLLAYEQYF. In nucleotides, the CDR3 is TGTGCCAGCACCCAAGCCAGGGGCCTATTAGCCTACGAGCAGTACTTC.

This chain links TRBV9 with TRBJ2-5; D remains ambiguous. Trimming left V 0 bases short and J 5 bases short, with 8 bases between. Germline assignment: CDR1 SGDLS and CDR2 YYNGEE. The CDR3 consists of 13 residues. CDR3 loop: CASSVDSRETQYF. In nucleotides, the CDR3 is TGTGCCAGCAGCGTAGACTCTCGGGAGACCCAGTACTTC.

The V gene is TRBV7-6, the J gene TRBJ2-5, with 9 positions matching TRBD2. CDR3 length: 14 residues. CDR1 and CDR2 from the germline V gene are SGHVS and FNYEAQ. The V and J ends lost 4 bases and 6 bases, in that order; junction bases with no gene match: 6. CDR3 bases: TGTGCCAGCAGCTATAGCGGGGGCGGGAAGACCCAGTACTTC. Amino acids: CASSYSGGGKTQYF.

The gene calls are TRBV11-3 and TRBJ2-3; 7 nucleotides match TRBD2. Losses at the gene ends were 0 bases for V and 6 bases for J; bases not matched to a gene: 6. The CDR3 length is 15 residues. Per the germline V gene, CDR1 is SGHNT and CDR2 is YENEEA. This CDR3 reads CASSLDASGRDTQYF. CDR3 sequence (DNA): TGTGCCAGCAGCTTAGATGCTAGCGGTCGGGATACGCAGTATTTT. The full variable domain, its missing parts supplied by reference TRBV11-3 and TRBJ2-3, is EAGVVQSPRYKIIEKKQPVAFWCNPISGHNTLYWYLQNLGQGPELLIRYENEEAVDDSQLPKDRFSAERLKGVDSTLKIQPAELGDSAVYLCASSLDASGRDTQYFGPGTRLTVL.

V is TRBV30 and J is TRBJ1-3; no clear D. Germline V CDR1 and CDR2: GTSNPN, SVGIG (reference sequence). The CDR3 consists of 15 residues. V was pared by 0 bases and J by 2 bases, with 11 bases between. The CDR3 loop reads CAWSVIHGAGNTIYF. CDR3 sequence (DNA): TGTGCCTGGAGTGTGATCCACGGGGCTGGAAACACCATATATTTT.

V usage is TRBV9 and J usage is TRBJ1-5; D not resolved. The V end lost 2 bases, the J end lost 5 bases, and 14 bases lay between the germline ends. Germline loops: CDR1 SGDLS, CDR2 YYNGEE. The CDR3 sequence is 15 residues long. The CDR3 loop is CASSVSPGWDQPQHF. The CDR3 DNA reads as TGTGCCAGCAGCGTCTCCCCGGGGTGGGATCAGCCCCAGCATTTT.

The chain uses TRBV4-2 and TRBJ2-1, with 13 bases lining up with TRBD2. Germline CDR1 is LGHNA and CDR2 is YNFKEQ. CDR3 length: 17 residues. With V trimmed by 1 base and J by 0 bases, 0 bases remained unmatched. CDR3 DNA sequence: TGTGCCAGCAGCCAAGGGACTAGCGGGAGCTCCTACAATGAGCAGTTCTTC. Its translation: CASSQGTSGSSYNEQFF.

As regards this clone: The junction differs from germline at one of its ends, possibly a read error. This chain uses TRBV10-3 with TRBJ2-1, with 9 bases matching TRBD2. The CDR3 has 14 residues. Germline-derived CDR1 and CDR2 are ENHRY and SYGVKD. Here the CDR3 DNA reads TGTGCCATCAGTGACCTGGTCCTAGCGGGGCCCCCCCTCTTC. Encoded protein: CAISDLVLAGPPLF.

The V and J genes are TRBV12-2 and TRBJ2-7; TRBD2 is the table's D call and was not checked against the DNA. TRBV12-2 is a listed pseudogene. CDR3 length: 15 residues. The CDR3, as DNA: TGTGCAAGTCGCGCTCAGCGGGAGGTGGGTTACGAGCAGTACTTC. Protein: CASRAQREVGYEQYF.

The chain links TRBV5-4 to TRBJ1-5, with D possibly TRBD1 on 6 matching bases. V shed 4 bases and J shed 9 bases, with 20 bases lying between them. CDR1 SGHNT and CDR2 YYREEE come from the germline V gene (reference sequence). CDR3 length equals 15 residues. CDR3 nucleotide sequence: TGTGCCAGCAGCCCAACTCCCAACCAGGACAGGCCCCAGCATTTT. It yields the protein CASSPTPNQDRPQHF. The full variable domain, in which reference TRBV5-4 and TRBJ1-5 provide the parts outside the CDR3, is ETGVTQSPTHLIKTRGQQVTLRCSSQSGHNTVSWYQQALGQGPQFIFQYYREEENGRGNFPPRFSGLQFPNYSSELNVNALELDDSALYLCASSPTPNQDRPQHFGDGTRLSIL.

The gene calls are TRBV6-5 and TRBJ1-1; 8 bases are shared with TRBD1. Germline CDR1 is MNHEY and CDR2 is SVGAGI. The CDR3 consists of 14 residues. V gave up 2 bases and J gave up 1 base; unmatched junction bases: 0. In DNA, the CDR3 is TGTGCCAGCAGTTACCAGGGGGCGAACACTGAAGCTTTCTTT. This codes for CASSYQGANTEAFF.

A single count supports this clone. This chain joins TRBV2 and TRBJ1-6, with D maybe TRBD1 (5 bases). Germline V gene sequence: CDR1 SNHLY, CDR2 FYNNEI. The CDR3 length is 15 residues. V was cut by 6 bases and J by 8 bases, with 17 bases left in between. The DNA for the CDR3 is TGTGCCAGCAGCGTCGACAGACTGGGGTATTCACCCCTCCACTTT. It yields the protein CASSVDRLGYSPLHF.

CDR3 bases: TGTGCCAGCAGCGCTATAATTCAGGGGGGCCCTAACACTGAAGCTTTCTTT. It yields the protein CASSAIIQGGPNTEAFF. The chain is built from TRBV7-6 and TRBJ1-1; 7 bases agree with TRBD1. Germline loops: CDR1 SGHVS, CDR2 FNYEAQ. This CDR3 spans 17 amino acids. With V trimmed by 5 bases and J by 2 bases, 14 bases remained unmatched.

V gene TRBV18 combines with J gene TRBJ2-6; D possibly corresponds to TRBD2 (6 bases). There are 16 residues in the CDR3. Trimming took 3 bases from V and 0 from J, leaving 9 bases between them. Germline V gene sequence: CDR1 KGHSH, CDR2 LQKENI. CDR3 nucleotides: TGTGCCAGCTCACCCCCCGGGGGCTCTGGGGCCAACGTCCTGACTTTC. Translation gives CASSPPGGSGANVLTF.

The rearrangement uses TRBV9 and TRBJ2-1, with D tentatively TRBD2 (6 bases). Per germline, CDR1 SGDLS and CDR2 YYNGEE. The CDR3 spans 15 residues. Trimming shortened V by 0 bases and J by 7 bases, and 14 bases separated the two germline ends. The CDR3 DNA sequence: TGTGCCAGCAGCGTAGGAACGGGAGCGGGTAATGAGCAGTTCTTC. Its translation is CASSVGTGAGNEQFF.

The chain carries TRBV4-3 and TRBJ1-3, with 7 bases aligning to TRBD1. The CDR3 covers 14 residues. Germline V gives CDR1 LGHNA, CDR2 YSLEER. The J segment lost 10 bases and the V segment lost 0 bases, leaving 6 bases of the junction unmatched. The CDR3 nucleotides read TGCGCCAGCAGCCAAGAGCGGACAGGACTAACCATATATTTT. Translated, it gives CASSQERTGLTIYF.

The CDR3 bases are TGTGCCAGCAGCTTTGGTAGCGGGGGGCCCTACGAGCAGTACTTC. Its protein is CASSFGSGGPYEQYF. This chain uses TRBV11-2 with TRBJ2-7; 10 bases are a match to TRBD2. The CDR3 contains 15 residues. The V segment lost 3 bases and the J segment 2 bases; nucleotides outside the gene matches: 4. Germline V gene sequence: CDR1 SGHAT, CDR2 FQNNGV.

V and J are TRBV30 and TRBJ2-1; 12 bases align to TRBD2. Germline CDR1 GTSNPN, CDR2 SVGIG (reference sequence). J lost 7 bases, V lost 2 bases, and 3 bases had no gene match. CDR3 length: 14 residues. The CDR3 region is CAWSLAGGRNEQFF. The CDR3 nucleotides are TGTGCCTGGAGTCTAGCGGGAGGGCGGAATGAGCAGTTCTTC.

The CDR3 protein is CASSLGDRAGELFF. In DNA, the CDR3 is TGTGCCAGCAGCTTAGGTGATCGGGCCGGGGAGCTGTTTTTT. V and J are TRBV7-9 and TRBJ2-2; no clear D. This CDR3 is built from 14 residues. Germline V gene data show CDR1 as SEHNR and CDR2 as FQNEAQ (reference sequence). Trimming pared 1 base from V and 6 bases from J, leaving 9 bases between.